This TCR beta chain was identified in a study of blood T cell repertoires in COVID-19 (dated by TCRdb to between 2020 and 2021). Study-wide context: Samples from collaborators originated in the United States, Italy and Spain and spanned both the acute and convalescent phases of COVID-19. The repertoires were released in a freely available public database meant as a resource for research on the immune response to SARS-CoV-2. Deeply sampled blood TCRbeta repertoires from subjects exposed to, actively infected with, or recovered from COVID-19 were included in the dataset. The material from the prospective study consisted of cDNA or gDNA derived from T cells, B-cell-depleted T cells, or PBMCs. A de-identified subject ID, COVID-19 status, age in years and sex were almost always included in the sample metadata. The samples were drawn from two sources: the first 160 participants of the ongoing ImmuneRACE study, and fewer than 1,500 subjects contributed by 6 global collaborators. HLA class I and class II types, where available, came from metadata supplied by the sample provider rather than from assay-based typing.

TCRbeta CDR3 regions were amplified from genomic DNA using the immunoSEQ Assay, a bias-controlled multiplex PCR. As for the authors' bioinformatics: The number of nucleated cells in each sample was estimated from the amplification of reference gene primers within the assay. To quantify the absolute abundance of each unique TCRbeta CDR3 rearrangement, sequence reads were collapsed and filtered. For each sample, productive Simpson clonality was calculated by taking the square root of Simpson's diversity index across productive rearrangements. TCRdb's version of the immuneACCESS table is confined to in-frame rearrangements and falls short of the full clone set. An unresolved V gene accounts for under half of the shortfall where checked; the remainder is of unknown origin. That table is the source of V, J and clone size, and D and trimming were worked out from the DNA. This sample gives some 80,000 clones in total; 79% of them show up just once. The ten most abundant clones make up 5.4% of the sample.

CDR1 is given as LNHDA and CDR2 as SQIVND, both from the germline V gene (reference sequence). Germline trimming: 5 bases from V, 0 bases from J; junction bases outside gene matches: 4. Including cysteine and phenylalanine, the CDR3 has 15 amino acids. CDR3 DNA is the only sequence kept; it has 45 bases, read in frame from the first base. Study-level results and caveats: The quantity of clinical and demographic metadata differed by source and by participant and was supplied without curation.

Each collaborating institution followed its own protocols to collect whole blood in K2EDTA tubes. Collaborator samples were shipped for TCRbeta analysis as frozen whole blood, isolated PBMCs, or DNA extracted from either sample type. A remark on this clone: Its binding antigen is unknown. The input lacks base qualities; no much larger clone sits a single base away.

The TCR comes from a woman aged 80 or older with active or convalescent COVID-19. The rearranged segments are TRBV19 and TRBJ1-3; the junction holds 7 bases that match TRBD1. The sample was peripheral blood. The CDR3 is CASSGQVHSGNTIYF. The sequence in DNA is TGTGCCAGTAGTGGACAGGTCCACTCTGGAAACACCATATATTTT.